A single sample is the source of the 21 T cell receptor beta chains below, sequenced in a study of blood T cell repertoires in COVID-19. This table comes from immunoSEQ multiplex PCR, and its TCRdb copy is limited to in-frame clones, with some not included. The repertoire holds about 310,000 clones, with around 87% as singletons. Sequencing input: peripheral blood. The receptors originated from a woman in her 50s who had recovered from COVID-19.

This chain connects TRBV28 to TRBJ1-2, with D possibly being TRBD1 (6 bases). The V gene's germline CDR1 is MDHEN and CDR2 SYDVKM. The length of the CDR3 is 17 residues. The V gene lost 2 bases and the J gene lost 1 base, with 17 bases spanning the gap. The CDR3 coding sequence is TGTGCCAGCAGTTTACGGTCCGTCACAGGGTTTAACTATGGCTACACCTTC. It encodes CASSLRSVTGFNYGYTF.

The CDR3 DNA sequence: TGCGCCAGCAGCCAAACCGGGACTAGCGGGACACCCTACAATGAGCAGTTCTTC. Protein sequence: CASSQTGTSGTPYNEQFF. This chain connects TRBV4-1 to TRBJ2-1; 13 bases map to TRBD2. V lost 2 bases, J lost 2 bases, and 6 bases stayed unmatched. Germline V lookup: CDR1 MGHRA, CDR2 YSYEKL. CDR3 size: 18 residues.

The DNA for the CDR3 is TGTGCCTGGACAGGGGCCTCTGGGGCCAACGTCCTGACTTTC. Translating it yields CAWTGASGANVLTF. The chain links TRBV30 to TRBJ2-6, with TRBD1 as a possible D gene (6 bases). From germline, CDR1 is GTSNPN and CDR2 SVGIG (reference sequence). Trimming shortened V by 4 bases and J by 0 bases, and 7 bases separated the two germline ends. CDR3 length: 14 amino acids. The entire variable domain, with the rest obtained from reference TRBV30 and TRBJ2-6, is as follows: SQTIHQWPATLVQPVGSPLSLECTVEGTSNPNLYWYRQAAGRGLQLLFYSVGIGQISSEVPQNLSASRPQDRQFILSSKKLLLSDSGFYLCAWTGASGANVLTFGAGSRLTVL.

This clone showed up just once. The V gene is TRBV6-5, the J gene TRBJ2-7, with a weak D call TRBD2 (6 bases). The ends were cut back, 2 bases at V and 0 bases at J, with 11 bases in the middle. The CDR3 runs to 15 residues. Germline lookup yields CDR1 MNHEY and CDR2 SVGAGI. The CDR3 sequence: CASSYEGRRSYEQYF. The CDR3 DNA sequence: TGTGCCAGCAGTTACGAAGGGAGGCGCTCCTACGAGCAGTACTTC.

The chain combines TRBV7-9 with TRBJ1-2; no clear D. Trimming pared 1 base from V and 3 bases from J, leaving 6 bases between. The germline V gene has CDR1 SEHNR and CDR2 FQNEAQ (reference sequence). The CDR3 covers 13 residues. The CDR3 sequence is CASSLDSDYGYTF. CDR3 nucleotides: TGTGCCAGCAGCTTAGACAGTGACTATGGCTACACCTTC.

In this sample, this clone turned up once. This chain links TRBV4-3 with TRBJ2-7; a weak D match, TRBD2 (6 bases). CDR1 and CDR2 (germline): LGHNA, YSLEER. CDR3 length: 14 residues. Trimming took 1 base from V and 1 from J, leaving 8 bases between them. CDR3 sequence reads: CASSQAGDSYEQYF. The CDR3 nucleotides read TGCGCCAGCAGCCAAGCGGGGGATTCCTACGAGCAGTACTTC.

This chain uses TRBV4-3 with TRBJ1-5, with 7 bases that match TRBD1. The trim removed 4 bases at V and 1 base at J, leaving 7 bases unmatched. The CDR3 loop spans 16 amino acids. Germline CDR1 is LGHNA and CDR2 is YSLEER. The CDR3 DNA reads TGCGCCAGCAGCCGGAGGGGGCAGGCAAGCAATCAGCCCCAGCATTTT. Translating gives CASSRRGQASNQPQHF.

The chain links TRBV19 to TRBJ1-5; D uncertain. Germline V gene sequence: CDR1 LNHDA, CDR2 SQIVND (reference sequence). V lost 5 bases and J lost 7, with 18 bases in between. This CDR3 spans 15 amino acids. CDR3 bases: TGTGCCAGTAGTTCCAGATTTGACCCGGGGCAGCCCCAGCATTTT. Translated: CASSSRFDPGQPQHF.

This clone was picked up a small number of times. This chain joins TRBV6-6 and TRBJ1-2, with TRBD1 matching 7 bases. CDR1 and CDR2 from the germline V gene are MNHNY and SVGAGI (reference sequence). The CDR3 contains 13 residues. The V gene end was trimmed by 6 bases and the J gene end by 8 bases; junction bases not matched to a gene: 9. In DNA form, the CDR3 reads TGTGCCAGCAGACTAGACAGGGTAGAAGGCTACACCTTC. This gives the protein CASRLDRVEGYTF.

The V and J genes are TRBV7-9 and TRBJ1-1; the D gene is possibly TRBD1 (5 bases). This CDR3 spans 14 amino acids. Germline V gene data show CDR1 as SEHNR and CDR2 as FQNEAQ (reference sequence). V shed 3 bases and J shed 5 bases, with 13 bases lying between them. The CDR3 nucleotides are TGTGCCAGCAGCTTTAACCAGGGAGGAACTGAAGCTTTCTTT. Encoded protein: CASSFNQGGTEAFF.

This clone appeared a single time. V gene TRBV27 combines with J gene TRBJ1-2; 8 nucleotides match TRBD1. The V gene end was trimmed by 7 bases and the J gene end by 7 bases; junction bases not matched to a gene: 20. Per the germline V gene, CDR1 is MNHEY and CDR2 is SMNVEV (reference sequence). This CDR3 contains 17 residues. CDR3 DNA: TGTGCCAGCATAATGAAAGGGACAGGCCCAGGTTGGGGTGGCTACACCTTC. Translation: CASIMKGTGPGWGGYTF.

The CDR3 loop is CASSSTHGADTQYF. The CDR3 nucleotides are TGTGCCAGCAGTTCGACCCACGGGGCAGATACGCAGTATTTT. The chain carries TRBV28 and TRBJ2-3; possibly TRBD2 for D (5 bases). This CDR3 is 14 amino acids long. Trimming shortened V by 4 bases and J by 4 bases, and 12 bases separated the two germline ends. Germline V CDR1 and CDR2: MDHEN, SYDVKM.

The CDR3 sequence: CASSLREAYNEQFF. The CDR3 DNA sequence: TGTGCCAGCTCACTGCGGGAGGCCTACAATGAGCAGTTCTTC. The V and J genes are TRBV18 and TRBJ2-1; 8 bases fit TRBD2. CDR1 is KGHSH, CDR2 LQKENI, per germline. The CDR3 length is 14 residues. The trim removed 4 bases at V and 2 bases at J, leaving 1 base unmatched.

The chain links TRBV19 to TRBJ1-4; possibly TRBD1 for D (5 bases). CDR1 is LNHDA, CDR2 SQIVND, per germline (reference sequence). This CDR3 spans 15 amino acids. Trimming left V 6 bases short and J 8 bases short, with 19 bases between. In DNA form, the CDR3 reads TGTGCCAGTAGCCCGCGGGGCAGGGAGGTCGAAAAACTGTTTTTT. It is translated as CASSPRGREVEKLFF.

The chain employs TRBV28 and TRBJ1-4; D is unclear. The germline V and J ends were trimmed by 3 bases and 3 bases, with 14 bases remaining between them. From germline, CDR1 is MDHEN and CDR2 SYDVKM. CDR3 length equals 16 residues. For the CDR3, the DNA is TGTGCCAGCAGTTTCGGTTTTGGGAGGTCTAATGAAAAACTGTTTTTT. It encodes CASSFGFGRSNEKLFF.

The gene calls are TRBV5-6 and TRBJ2-5; TRBD1 might be the D (6 bases). In germline, CDR1 is SGHDT, CDR2 YYEEEE. There are 14 residues in the CDR3. V lost 2 bases to trimming and J lost 2 bases, with 10 bases between them. The CDR3 is CASSFWDTQETQYF. The CDR3 region has the DNA TGTGCCAGCAGCTTCTGGGACACTCAAGAGACCCAGTACTTC. Full variable domain (remainder filled in from reference TRBV5-6 and TRBJ2-5): DAGVTQSPTHLIKTRGQQVTLRCSPKSGHDTVSWYQQALGQGPQFIFQYYEEEERQRGNFPDRFSGHQFPNYSSELNVNALLLGDSALYLCASSFWDTQETQYFGPGTRLLVL.

The chain couples TRBV4-3 to TRBJ2-5, with D tentatively TRBD2 (5 bases). The CDR3 covers 15 residues. The germline V gene encodes CDR1 LGHNA and CDR2 YSLEER. The germline V and J ends were trimmed by 0 bases and 0 bases, with 8 bases remaining between them. The CDR3, as DNA: TGCGCCAGCAGCCAAGATCGGGGTCACCAAGAGACCCAGTACTTC. This sequence encodes CASSQDRGHQETQYF.

The rearrangement uses TRBV7-2 and TRBJ2-3; perhaps TRBD1 as D (5 bases). The CDR3 is 16 residues long. Germline V gene data show CDR1 as SGHTA and CDR2 as FQGNSA. Trimming cost V 3 bases and J 0 bases, with 13 bases left between them. CDR3: CASSFHGQGSTDTQYF. The CDR3 nucleotides are TGTGCCAGCAGCTTTCACGGGCAGGGAAGCACAGATACGCAGTATTTT.

This chain connects TRBV6-2 or TRBV6-3 to TRBJ2-5; 9 nucleotides align to TRBD2. Germline-derived CDR1 and CDR2 are MNHEY and SVGEGT. The CDR3 is made up of 15 amino acids. V shed 2 bases, J shed 1 base, and the junction held 2 bases outside the gene matches. CDR3 protein: CASSYEAGGQETQYF. CDR3 bases: TGTGCCAGCAGTTACGAAGCGGGGGGCCAAGAGACCCAGTACTTC.

CDR3 region: CASSYGITGEAFF. For the CDR3, the DNA is TGTGCCAGCAGCTATGGCATTACGGGAGAAGCTTTCTTT. This sequence joins TRBV7-2 and TRBJ1-1; D unresolved. The ends were cut back, 4 bases at V and 8 bases at J, with 14 bases in the middle. Germline loops: CDR1 SGHTA, CDR2 FQGNSA. The CDR3 is made up of 13 amino acids.

The rearrangement joins TRBV6-5 to TRBJ1-5; a possible D gene is TRBD1 (6 bases). The germline V and J ends were trimmed by 6 bases and 2 bases, with 8 bases remaining between them. Germline V gene lookup returns CDR1 MNHEY and CDR2 SVGAGI. This CDR3 has 13 residues. The CDR3 spells CASRGAGNQPQHF. In DNA, the CDR3 is TGTGCCAGCAGGGGGGCGGGCAATCAGCCCCAGCATTTT.